The clone carrying this TCR beta chain was counted only a few times. The antigen is undetermined. These data are taken from a study of regulatory T cells in long-lasting Graves disease. Study background: Antithyroid drug exposure in newly diagnosed Graves' patients had lasted under 3 months.

Germline V gene lookup returns CDR1 SGDLS and CDR2 YYNGEE. Germline trimming cut 0 bases from V and 7 bases from J; bases unmatched to any gene: 8. The CDR3 spans 17 residues. Regarding the study as a whole: Peripheral blood was the sole material, not thyroid tissue. The number of shared public clonotypes was higher in persistent patients (around 2,700) than new patients (around 890).

Time point noted: newly diagnosed GD, antithyroid drugs for less than 3 months. PBMCs were the source of the RNA used for TCR sequencing. Libraries of TCR beta came from iRepertoire HTBI primers plus Arm-PCR of CDR3 regions. Authors' processing steps: Looking across samples, the authors found under 70 TRBV and 14 to 15 TRBJ segments. TCRdb reprocessed the multiplex PCR reads via MiXCR and lists one record per CDR3 protein. TCRdb's processing, not the study's, gives the V and J calls here. Of under 300,000 distinct CDR3 sequences in the sample, 15% to 20% were seen once. The sequencing here drew on peripheral blood mononuclear cells (PBMCs), taken at new diagnosis, from a patient treated with antithyroid drugs. The genes are TRBV9 and TRBJ2-7, with 15 bases lining up with TRBD2. The receptor's source is a female donor with Graves disease. The CDR3 loop is CASSVEGTSGRPGEQYF. The CDR3 bases are TGTGCCAGCAGCGTAGAGGGGACTAGCGGGAGGCCAGGGGAGCAGTACTTC. Supplemented by reference TRBV9 and TRBJ2-7, the full variable domain reads DSGVTQTPKHLITATGQRVTLRCSPRSGDLSVYWYQQSLDQGLQFLIQYYNGEERAKGNILERFSAQQFPDLHSELNLSSLELGDSALYFCASSVEGTSGRPGEQYFGPGTRLTVT.